These 21 T cell receptor beta chains came from one sample sequenced in a study of blood T cell repertoires in COVID-19. Produced via immunoSEQ multiplex PCR; TCRdb's table is partial and in-frame only. The table records some 150,000 clones, roughly 82% of them present only once. The sample comprised PBMCs or T cells enriched from blood (not recorded which). The receptors were gathered from a man in his fifties or sixties who had recovered from COVID-19.

This clone appeared a single time. The chain uses TRBV6-6 and TRBJ1-6; TRBD1 agrees at 7 bases. The V and J ends lost 5 bases and 1 base, in that order; junction bases with no gene match: 14. Looked up from germline, CDR1 is MNHNY and CDR2 is SVGAGI (reference sequence). This CDR3 has 19 residues. The CDR3 reads CASSLTGVDSLSYNSPLHF. Here the CDR3 DNA reads TGTGCCAGCAGTCTTACAGGGGTGGATTCTTTGTCCTATAATTCACCCCTCCACTTT.

This rearrangement joins TRBV13 to TRBJ2-1; the match to TRBD2 covers 11 bases. Germline V gene sequence: CDR1 PRHDT, CDR2 FYEKMQ (reference sequence). V shed 2 bases and J 8 bases; nucleotides not matched to a gene: 5. This CDR3 spans 15 amino acids. CDR3: CASSLTSGGGDEQFF. The CDR3 DNA reads as TGTGCCAGCAGCTTAACTAGCGGGGGAGGTGATGAGCAGTTCTTC.

This sequence joins TRBV25-1 and TRBJ1-2, with D possibly TRBD1 on 5 matching bases. The germline V and J ends were trimmed by 5 bases and 4 bases, with 14 bases remaining between them. CDR3 size: 14 residues. CDR1 is MGHDK, CDR2 SYGVNS, per germline. CDR3 bases: TGTGCCAGCAGTAAGCCAGGGTTCTCCTATGGCTACACCTTC. Translated, it gives CASSKPGFSYGYTF.

The gene calls are TRBV2 and TRBJ2-3; 9 bases line up with TRBD2. Germline trimming cut 4 bases from V and 0 bases from J; bases unmatched to any gene: 2. The CDR3 runs to 15 residues. Germline values: CDR1 SNHLY, CDR2 FYNNEI. CDR3 in amino acids: CASSGGGASTDTQYF. The CDR3 nucleotides read TGTGCCAGCAGTGGCGGGGGGGCTAGCACAGATACGCAGTATTTT.

The V gene is TRBV5-1, the J gene TRBJ2-3, with D possibly being TRBD1 (6 bases). CDR1 and CDR2 (germline): SGHRS, YFSETQ. The CDR3 totals 16 residues. Trimming removed 2 bases at V and 3 bases at J, with 16 bases between. The CDR3 is CASSLPQGTGTDTQYF. CDR3 sequence (DNA): TGCGCCAGCAGCTTACCTCAGGGGACGGGGACAGATACGCAGTATTTT.

This chain uses TRBV5-1 with TRBJ1-6, with 8 bases that match TRBD1. The V gene end was trimmed by 0 bases and the J gene end by 10 bases; junction bases not matched to a gene: 9. Germline V gene sequence: CDR1 SGHRS, CDR2 YFSETQ. This CDR3 is 16 amino acids long. This CDR3 reads CASSLGDRGSGSPLHF. Written as DNA, the CDR3 is TGCGCCAGCAGCTTGGGCGACAGGGGCTCCGGGTCACCCCTCCACTTT.

The gene calls are TRBV10-2 and TRBJ1-1; TRBD1 aligns across 7 bases. This CDR3 is 14 amino acids long. The V and J ends lost 4 bases and 0 bases, in that order; junction bases with no gene match: 2. Germline V gene data show CDR1 as WSHSY and CDR2 as SAAADI. The CDR3 nucleotides read TGCGCCAGCAGTGCACAGGGGATGAACACTGAAGCTTTCTTT. It yields the protein CASSAQGMNTEAFF.

J is TRBJ1-1 and V is TRBV10-2, with D maybe TRBD1 (6 bases). The CDR3 extends over 14 amino acids. Germline-derived CDR1 and CDR2 are WSHSY and SAAADI. Between the trimmed V and J ends, which lost 6 bases and 1 base, there was a span of 12 bases. In nucleotides, the CDR3 is TGCGCCAGCAGGGGAGGGGGAGGGAACACTGAAGCTTTCTTT. The encoded protein is CASRGGGGNTEAFF.

This clone was recorded a few times. This chain's CDR3 is CASKVSWRGPTGELFF. Here the CDR3 DNA reads TGTGCCAGCAAAGTTTCATGGCGGGGCCCCACCGGGGAGCTGTTTTTT. The chain has TRBV7-9 and TRBJ2-2, with D possibly matching TRBD2 (6 bases). V lost 7 bases and J 4 bases, leaving 19 bases between the germline ends. This CDR3 region has 16 residues. Germline V gene data show CDR1 as SEHNR and CDR2 as FQNEAQ (reference sequence).

V usage is TRBV4-1 and J usage is TRBJ2-2; 13 positions agree with TRBD2. Germline loops: CDR1 MGHRA, CDR2 YSYEKL. This CDR3 has 18 amino acids. V lost 4 bases, J lost 0 bases, and 5 bases stayed unmatched. Written as DNA, the CDR3 is TGCGCCAGCAGCCTTACTAGCGGGGGGGGCGCGAACACCGGGGAGCTGTTTTTT. Translated: CASSLTSGGGANTGELFF.

This clone was detected ten times or more. The rearrangement links TRBV7-9 to TRBJ1-1; D is unclear. Trimming took 1 base from V and 4 from J, leaving 7 bases between them. CDR1 is SEHNR, CDR2 FQNEAQ, per germline (reference sequence). The CDR3 spans 13 residues. CDR3 in DNA: TGTGCCAGCAGCTTAGGAGGTGTCACTGAAGCTTTCTTT. As protein: CASSLGGVTEAFF.

Comments on this clone: Mismatch with germline at one junction end may stem from a read error. This chain joins TRBV27 and TRBJ1-1; 9 bases align to TRBD1. There are 12 residues in the CDR3. The germline CDR1 and CDR2 sequences are MNHEY and SMNVEV (reference sequence). Here the CDR3 reads CASSLWGQGLLF. CDR3 coding DNA: TGTGCCAGCAGTTTATGGGGACAGGGTCTTCTGTTT.

This clone was seen repeatedly, ten times or more. The chain joins TRBV5-1 to TRBJ1-2; no reliable D call. In germline, CDR1 is SGHRS, CDR2 YFSETQ. Trimming stripped 0 bases from V and 3 bases from J, with 6 bases between. The CDR3 length is 13 residues. CDR3 in amino acids: CASSLVLDYGYTF. The CDR3 region has the DNA TGCGCCAGCAGCTTGGTGCTAGACTATGGCTACACCTTC.

The V call is TRBV7-2, the J call TRBJ2-3; TRBD2 matches 10 bases. The CDR3 spans 15 residues. J lost 4 bases, V lost 5 bases, and 6 bases had no gene match. Germline loops: CDR1 SGHTA, CDR2 FQGNSA. CDR3 DNA: TGTGCCAGCAGCCAACCCACTAGCGGGGCAGATACGCAGTATTTT. It codes for CASSQPTSGADTQYF.

V gene TRBV7-8 combines with J gene TRBJ2-3, with no clear D. This CDR3 contains 14 residues. Per germline, CDR1 SGHVS and CDR2 FQNEAQ. Trimming took 0 bases from V and 4 from J, leaving 8 bases between them. This chain's CDR3 is CASSLAQVADTQYF. The CDR3 region has the DNA TGTGCCAGCAGCTTAGCCCAGGTGGCAGATACGCAGTATTTT.

The chain carries TRBV29-1 and TRBJ2-1; D is undetermined. This CDR3 comprises 15 residues. Deletions cut 5 bases from V and 0 bases from J, with 14 bases between. CDR1 SQVTM and CDR2 ANQGSEA come from the germline V gene. CDR3 nucleotide sequence: TGCAGCGTTAAGTTCCCGAGAAGCTCCTACAATGAGCAGTTCTTC. Its translation is CSVKFPRSSYNEQFF.

The J gene is TRBJ1-1, the V gene TRBV7-2; 11 nucleotides agree with TRBD1. Trimming at V came to 4 bases and at J to 4 bases, leaving 5 bases not matched to a gene. This CDR3 has 15 amino acids. Germline V lookup: CDR1 SGHTA, CDR2 FQGNSA. CDR3 residues: CASSSRTGGLTEAFF. The CDR3 coding sequence is TGTGCCAGCAGCTCAAGGACAGGGGGCCTCACTGAAGCTTTCTTT.

V is TRBV14 and J is TRBJ1-2; TRBD1 might be the D (5 bases). Germline CDR1 is SGHDN and CDR2 is FVKESK. The V end lost 2 bases, the J end lost 3 bases, and 13 bases lay between the germline ends. The CDR3 has 15 residues. CDR3 nucleotide sequence: TGTGCCAGCAGCCAACCAGGGAAACATTACTATGGCTACACCTTC. It specifies CASSQPGKHYYGYTF.

This clone has only one observation. The CDR3 DNA sequence: TGTGCCAGCAGCCTGTCGACAATTACCACAGATACGCAGTATTTT. This sequence encodes CASSLSTITTDTQYF. This chain joins TRBV4-2 and TRBJ2-3; D is unresolved. This CDR3 is 15 amino acids long. Germline CDR1 reads LGHNA; CDR2 reads YNFKEQ. V was shortened by 4 bases and J by 2 bases, with 13 bases between the two germline ends.

V and J are TRBV30 and TRBJ2-2; a weak D match, TRBD2 (5 bases). CDR1 is GTSNPN, CDR2 SVGIG, per germline (reference sequence). Trimming removed 4 bases from V and 6 bases from J, with 9 bases in between. The CDR3 loop spans 12 amino acids. CDR3 loop: CAWKRVSGELFF. For the CDR3, the DNA is TGTGCCTGGAAGAGGGTATCCGGGGAGCTGTTTTTT.

The chain has TRBV4-1 and TRBJ2-1; 15 nucleotides match TRBD2. There are 19 residues in the CDR3. V dropped 1 base and J dropped 0; count of bases not matched to a gene: 4. Germline V gene sequence: CDR1 MGHRA, CDR2 YSYEKL. The CDR3 bases are TGCGCCAGCAGCCAAGTCGGACTAGCGGGGGGGAGCTCCTACAATGAGCAGTTCTTC. Its protein product is CASSQVGLAGGSSYNEQFF.